This T cell receptor (beta chain) was observed in a study of T cells after yellow fever vaccination. Turning to this clonotype: Its antigen is not known.

Per the germline V gene, CDR1 is SNHLY and CDR2 is FYNNEI. The CDR3 covers 18 residues. Trimming pared 1 base from V and 3 bases from J, leaving 19 bases between. Points from the study as a whole: When the response was secondary, it was weaker but reached its peak faster, day 5 versus 15. Only a minor proportion of clonotypes was detected across both CD4 and CD8 compartments. In FACS-sorted repertoires, abundant clonotypes from the bulk population could appear as contaminants.

MiXCR, run by TCRdb on the 5' RACE reads, gives a single entry per CDR3 protein. The repertoire consists of approximately 510,000 distinct CDR3 sequences, with about a fifth occurring once and the leading ten covering about a sixth. The material was PBMCs, obtained 21 days after the first yellow fever vaccination. This TCR was sampled from a young man who received the YFV17D yellow fever vaccine. The chain uses TRBV2 and TRBJ1-5, with TRBD1 as a possible D gene (5 bases). Written as DNA, the CDR3 is TGTGCCAGCAGTGAAGGGGACCCGTTCCTGTATACCAATCAGCCCCAGCATTTT. Protein: CASSEGDPFLYTNQPQHF.